The present TCR beta chain was sequenced within a study of blood T cell repertoires in COVID-19. Turning to the study itself: Researchers got acute and convalescent COVID-19 samples from the United States, Italy and Spain. Sources were T cells, B-cell-depleted T cells, or PBMCs; the material itself was cDNA or gDNA.

The authors' processing: Reference gene primer amplification gave nucleated cell count estimates. Assay used: immunoSEQ multiplex PCR; TCRdb lists only in-frame clones, some missing. The D gene and trimming were derived from the DNA, and the V and J assignments and clone size from that table. Among approximately 100,000 clones, approximately 90% were seen once, and the ten largest hold about 18%. The CDR3 totals 17 residues. The TCR comes from a human donor with acute or convalescent COVID-19. The donor label of this sample is uncertain. Sequences were obtained from peripheral blood. The chain combines TRBV21-1 with TRBJ2-1; the D call in the table, TRBD2, was not verified against the DNA. TRBV21-1 is a known pseudogene. The chain's CDR3 is CASSKVRTSGRYNEQFF. Here the CDR3 DNA reads TGTGCCAGCAGCAAGGTTCGGACTAGCGGGAGGTACAATGAGCAGTTCTTC.